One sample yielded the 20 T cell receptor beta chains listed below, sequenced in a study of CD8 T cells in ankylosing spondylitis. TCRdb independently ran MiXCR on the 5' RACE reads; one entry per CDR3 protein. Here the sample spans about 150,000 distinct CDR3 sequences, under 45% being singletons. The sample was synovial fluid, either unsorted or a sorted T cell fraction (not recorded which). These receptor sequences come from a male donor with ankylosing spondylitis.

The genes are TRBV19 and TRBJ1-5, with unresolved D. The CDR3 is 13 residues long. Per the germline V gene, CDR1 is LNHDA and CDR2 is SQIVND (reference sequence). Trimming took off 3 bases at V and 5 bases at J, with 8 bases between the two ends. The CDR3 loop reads CASSIDNYQPQHF. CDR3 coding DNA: TGTGCCAGTAGTATCGACAACTATCAGCCCCAGCATTTT.

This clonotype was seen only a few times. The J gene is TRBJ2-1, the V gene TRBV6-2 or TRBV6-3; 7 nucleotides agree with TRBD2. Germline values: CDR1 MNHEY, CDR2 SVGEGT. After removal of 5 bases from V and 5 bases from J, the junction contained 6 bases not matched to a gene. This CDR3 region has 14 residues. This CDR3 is CASSGREAHNEQFF. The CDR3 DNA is TGTGCCAGCAGTGGGAGGGAGGCCCACAATGAGCAGTTCTTC.

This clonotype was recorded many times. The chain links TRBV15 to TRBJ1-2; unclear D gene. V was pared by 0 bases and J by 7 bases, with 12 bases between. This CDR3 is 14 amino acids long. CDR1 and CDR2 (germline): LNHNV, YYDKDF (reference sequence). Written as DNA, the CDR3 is TGTGCCACCAGCAGAGATAAGGGCCCGTCTGGCTACACCTTC. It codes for CATSRDKGPSGYTF.

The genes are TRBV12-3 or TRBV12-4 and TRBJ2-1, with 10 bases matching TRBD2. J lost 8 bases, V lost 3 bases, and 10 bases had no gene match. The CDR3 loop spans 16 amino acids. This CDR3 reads CASSFGLADPWDEQFF. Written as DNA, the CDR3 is TGTGCCAGCAGTTTCGGACTAGCGGACCCCTGGGATGAGCAGTTCTTC.

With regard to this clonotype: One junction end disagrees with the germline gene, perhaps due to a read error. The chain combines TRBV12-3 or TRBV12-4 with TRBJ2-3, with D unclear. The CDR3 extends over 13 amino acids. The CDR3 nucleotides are TGTGCCAGCAGCACCGACGGCACAGATACGCTGTATTTT. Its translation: CASSTDGTDTLYF.

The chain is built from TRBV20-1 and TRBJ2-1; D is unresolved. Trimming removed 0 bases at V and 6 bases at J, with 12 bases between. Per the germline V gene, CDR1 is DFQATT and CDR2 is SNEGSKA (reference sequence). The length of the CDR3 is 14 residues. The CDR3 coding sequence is TGCAGTGCTAGAGATGGAAGGGAAAGCAATGAGCAGTTCTTC. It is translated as CSARDGRESNEQFF.

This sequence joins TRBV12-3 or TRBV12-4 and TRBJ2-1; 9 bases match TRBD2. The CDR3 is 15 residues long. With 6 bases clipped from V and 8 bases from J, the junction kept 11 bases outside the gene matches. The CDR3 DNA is TGTGCCAGCAGCCCTACTAGCGGGTTGGTCGATGAGCAGTTCTTC. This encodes CASSPTSGLVDEQFF.

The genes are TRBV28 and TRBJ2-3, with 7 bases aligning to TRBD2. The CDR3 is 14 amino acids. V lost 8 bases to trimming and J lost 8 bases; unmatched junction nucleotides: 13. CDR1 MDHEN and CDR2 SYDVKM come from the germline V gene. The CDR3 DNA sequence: TGTGCCAGCTGGGGCGGGAGACCCGAGGGTACGCAGTATTTT. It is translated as CASWGGRPEGTQYF.

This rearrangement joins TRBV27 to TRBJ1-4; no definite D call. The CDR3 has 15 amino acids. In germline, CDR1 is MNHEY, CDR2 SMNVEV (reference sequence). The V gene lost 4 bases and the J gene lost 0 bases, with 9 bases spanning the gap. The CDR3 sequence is CASSSPGTTNEKLFF. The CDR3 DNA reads TGTGCCAGCAGTTCCCCAGGCACAACTAATGAAAAACTGTTTTTT.

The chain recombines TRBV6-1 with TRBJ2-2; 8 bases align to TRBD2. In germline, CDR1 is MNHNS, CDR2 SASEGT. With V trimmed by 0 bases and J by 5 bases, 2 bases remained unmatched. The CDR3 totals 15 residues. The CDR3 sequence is CASSEASGGTGELFF. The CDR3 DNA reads TGTGCCAGCAGTGAAGCAAGCGGGGGTACCGGGGAGCTGTTTTTT.

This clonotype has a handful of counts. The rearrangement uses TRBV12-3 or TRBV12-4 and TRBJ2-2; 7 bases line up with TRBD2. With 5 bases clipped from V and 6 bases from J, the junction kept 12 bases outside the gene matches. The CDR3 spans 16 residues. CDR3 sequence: CASSPRTRGISGELFF. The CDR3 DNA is TGTGCCAGCAGTCCTCGGACTAGAGGGATTTCCGGGGAGCTGTTTTTT.

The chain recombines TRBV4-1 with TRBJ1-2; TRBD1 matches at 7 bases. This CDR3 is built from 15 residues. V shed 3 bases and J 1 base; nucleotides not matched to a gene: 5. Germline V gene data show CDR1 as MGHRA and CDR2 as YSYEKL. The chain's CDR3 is CASSHGQVFNYGYTF. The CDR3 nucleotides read TGCGCCAGCAGCCACGGACAGGTCTTTAACTATGGCTACACCTTC.

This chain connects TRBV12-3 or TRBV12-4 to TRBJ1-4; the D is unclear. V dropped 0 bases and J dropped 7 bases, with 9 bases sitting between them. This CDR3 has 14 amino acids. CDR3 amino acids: CASSLALFGEKLFF. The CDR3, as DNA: TGTGCCAGCAGTTTAGCCCTTTTTGGTGAAAAACTGTTTTTT.

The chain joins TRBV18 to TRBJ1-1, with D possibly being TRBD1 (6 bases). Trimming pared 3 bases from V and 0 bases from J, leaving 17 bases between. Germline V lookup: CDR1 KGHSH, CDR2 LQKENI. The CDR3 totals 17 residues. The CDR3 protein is CASSPWGAVFMNTEAFF. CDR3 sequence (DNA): TGTGCCAGCTCACCGTGGGGGGCGGTTTTTATGAACACTGAAGCTTTCTTT.

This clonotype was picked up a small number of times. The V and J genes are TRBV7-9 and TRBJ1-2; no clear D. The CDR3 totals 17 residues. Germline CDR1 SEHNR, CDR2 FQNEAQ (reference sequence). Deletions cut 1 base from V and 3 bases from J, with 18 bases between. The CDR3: CASSLERRSRSYYGYTF. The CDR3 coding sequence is TGTGCCAGCAGCTTAGAGAGAAGGTCCCGGTCTTACTATGGCTACACCTTC. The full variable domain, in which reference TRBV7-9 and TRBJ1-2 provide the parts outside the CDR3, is DTGVSQNPRHKITKRGQNVTFRCDPISEHNRLYWYRQTLGQGPEFLTYFQNEAQLEKSRLLSDRFSAERPKGSFSTLEIQRTEQGDSAMYLCASSLERRSRSYYGYTFGSGTRLTVV.

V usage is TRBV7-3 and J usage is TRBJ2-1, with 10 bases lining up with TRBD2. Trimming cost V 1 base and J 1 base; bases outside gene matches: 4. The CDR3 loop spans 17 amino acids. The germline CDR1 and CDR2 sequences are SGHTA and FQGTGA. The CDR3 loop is CASSLMASGSSYNEQFF. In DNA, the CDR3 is TGTGCCAGCAGCTTAATGGCTAGCGGGAGTTCCTACAATGAGCAGTTCTTC.

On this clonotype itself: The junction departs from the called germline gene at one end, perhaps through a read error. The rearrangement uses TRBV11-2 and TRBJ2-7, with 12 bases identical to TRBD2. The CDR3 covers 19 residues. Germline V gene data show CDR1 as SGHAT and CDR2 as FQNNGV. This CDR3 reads CVSSLGWTTSGRISYEQYF. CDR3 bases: TGTGTCAGCAGCTTAGGGTGGACCACTAGCGGGAGGATCTCCTACGAGCAGTACTTC.

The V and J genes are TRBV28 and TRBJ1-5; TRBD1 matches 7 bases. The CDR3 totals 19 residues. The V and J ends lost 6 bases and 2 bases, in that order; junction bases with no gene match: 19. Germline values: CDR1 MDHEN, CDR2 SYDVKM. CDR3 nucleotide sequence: TGTGCCAGCAGCCATCCGGACAGGTTTGCCATTGCGGGCAATCAGCCCCAGCATTTT. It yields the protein CASSHPDRFAIAGNQPQHF.

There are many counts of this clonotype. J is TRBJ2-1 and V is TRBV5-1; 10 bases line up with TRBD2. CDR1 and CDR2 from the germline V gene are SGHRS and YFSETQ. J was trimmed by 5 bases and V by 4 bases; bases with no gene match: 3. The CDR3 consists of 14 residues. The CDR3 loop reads CASSGGLADNEQFF. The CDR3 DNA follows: TGCGCCAGCAGCGGTGGACTAGCGGACAATGAGCAGTTCTTC.

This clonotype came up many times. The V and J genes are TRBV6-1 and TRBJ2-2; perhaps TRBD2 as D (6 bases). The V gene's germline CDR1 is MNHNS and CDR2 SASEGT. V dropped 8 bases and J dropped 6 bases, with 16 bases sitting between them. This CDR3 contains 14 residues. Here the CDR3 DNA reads TGTGCCAGCCGGGGCGGCAGGGAGGCCGGGGAGCTGTTTTTT. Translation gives CASRGGREAGELFF.